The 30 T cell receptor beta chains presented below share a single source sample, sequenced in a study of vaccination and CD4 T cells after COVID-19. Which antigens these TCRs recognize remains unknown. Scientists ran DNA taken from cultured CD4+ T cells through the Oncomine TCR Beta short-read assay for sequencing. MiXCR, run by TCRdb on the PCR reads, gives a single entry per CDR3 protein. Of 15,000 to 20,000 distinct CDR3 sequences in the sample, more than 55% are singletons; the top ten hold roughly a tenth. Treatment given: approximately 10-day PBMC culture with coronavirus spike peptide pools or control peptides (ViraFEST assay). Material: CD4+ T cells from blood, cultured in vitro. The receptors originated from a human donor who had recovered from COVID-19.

This CDR3 reads CASSSGTKSTQYF. The CDR3 DNA follows: TGTGCCAGCAGCTCGGGGACTAAGAGTACCCAGTACTTC. The genes are TRBV7-3 and TRBJ2-5; TRBD2 matches at 7 bases. J lost 8 bases, V lost 4 bases, and 7 bases had no gene match. The CDR3 totals 13 residues. Germline V gene data show CDR1 as SGHTA and CDR2 as FQGTGA.

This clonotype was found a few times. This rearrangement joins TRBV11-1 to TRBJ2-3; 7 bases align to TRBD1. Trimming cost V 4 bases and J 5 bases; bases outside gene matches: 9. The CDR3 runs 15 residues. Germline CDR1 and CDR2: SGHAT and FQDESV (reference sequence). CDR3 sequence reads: CASSSGQLAGDTQYF. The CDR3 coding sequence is TGTGCCAGCAGCTCGGGACAGTTAGCTGGAGATACGCAGTATTTT.

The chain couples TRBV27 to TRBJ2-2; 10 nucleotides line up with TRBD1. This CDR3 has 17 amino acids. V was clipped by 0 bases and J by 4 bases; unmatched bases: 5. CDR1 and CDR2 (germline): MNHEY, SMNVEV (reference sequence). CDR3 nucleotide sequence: TGTGCCAGCAGTTTATCGGTCCGACAGGGGGCCACCGGGGAGCTGTTTTTT. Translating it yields CASSLSVRQGATGELFF.

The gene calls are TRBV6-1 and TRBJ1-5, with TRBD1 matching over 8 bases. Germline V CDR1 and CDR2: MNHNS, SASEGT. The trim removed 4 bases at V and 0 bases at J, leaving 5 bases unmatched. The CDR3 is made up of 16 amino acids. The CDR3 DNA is TGTGCCAGCAGTGTCCGGACAGGGAATAGCAATCAGCCCCAGCATTTT. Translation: CASSVRTGNSNQPQHF.

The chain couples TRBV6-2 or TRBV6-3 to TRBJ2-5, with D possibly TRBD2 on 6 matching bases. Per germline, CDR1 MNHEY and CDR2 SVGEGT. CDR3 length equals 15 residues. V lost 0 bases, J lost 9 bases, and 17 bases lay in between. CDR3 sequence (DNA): TGTGCCAGCAGTTACTCCCCCCAGGCCTGGGGGGCCCAGTACTTC. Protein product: CASSYSPQAWGAQYF.

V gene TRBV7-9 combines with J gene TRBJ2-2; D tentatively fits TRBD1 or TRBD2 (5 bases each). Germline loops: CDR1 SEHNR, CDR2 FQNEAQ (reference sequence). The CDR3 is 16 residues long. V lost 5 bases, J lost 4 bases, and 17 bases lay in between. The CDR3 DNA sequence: TGTGCCAGCAGCCCTCAAGGGACGGGGTCCACCGGGGAGCTGTTTTTT. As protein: CASSPQGTGSTGELFF.

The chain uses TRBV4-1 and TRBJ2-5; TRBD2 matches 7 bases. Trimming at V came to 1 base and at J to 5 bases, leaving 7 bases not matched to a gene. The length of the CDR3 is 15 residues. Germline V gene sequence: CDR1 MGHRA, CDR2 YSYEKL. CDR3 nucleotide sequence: TGCGCCAGCAGCCAAGGACTGGGAGGGGTGGAGACCCAGTACTTC. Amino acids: CASSQGLGGVETQYF.

The CDR3 DNA follows: TGTGCCAGCACCAGACAGGAGACCTACGAGCAGTACTTC. Protein product: CASTRQETYEQYF. J is TRBJ2-7 and V is TRBV28; D is possibly TRBD1 (6 bases). CDR1 is MDHEN and CDR2 is SYDVKM in the germline V gene. V gave up 7 bases and J gave up 2 bases, with 12 bases separating them. CDR3 length: 13 residues.

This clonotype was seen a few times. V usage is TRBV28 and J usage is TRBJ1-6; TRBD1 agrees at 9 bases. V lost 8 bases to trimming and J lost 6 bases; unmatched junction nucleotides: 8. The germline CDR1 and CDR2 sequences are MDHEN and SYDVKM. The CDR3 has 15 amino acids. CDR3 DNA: TGTGCCAGCCTCCCTCGGGACAGGGTTAATTCACCCCTCCACTTT. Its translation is CASLPRDRVNSPLHF. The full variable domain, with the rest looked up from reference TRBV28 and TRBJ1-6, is DVKVTQSSRYLVKRTGEKVFLECVQDMDHENMFWYRQDPGLGLRLIYFSYDVKMKEKGDIPEGYSVSREKKERFSLILESASTNQTSMYLCASLPRDRVNSPLHFGNGTRLTVT.

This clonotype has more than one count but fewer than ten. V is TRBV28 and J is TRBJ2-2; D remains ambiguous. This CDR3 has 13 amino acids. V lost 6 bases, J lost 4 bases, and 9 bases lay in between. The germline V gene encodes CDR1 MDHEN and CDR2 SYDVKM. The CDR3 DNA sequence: TGTGCCAGCAGATCCAGTTCCACCGGGGAGCTGTTTTTT. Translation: CASRSSSTGELFF.

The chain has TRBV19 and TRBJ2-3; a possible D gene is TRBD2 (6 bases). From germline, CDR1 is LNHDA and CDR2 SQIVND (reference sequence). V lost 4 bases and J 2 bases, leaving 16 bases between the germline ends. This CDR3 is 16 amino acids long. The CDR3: CASSSGAALNTDTQYF. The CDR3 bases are TGTGCCAGTAGTAGCGGGGCCGCCCTGAACACAGATACGCAGTATTTT.

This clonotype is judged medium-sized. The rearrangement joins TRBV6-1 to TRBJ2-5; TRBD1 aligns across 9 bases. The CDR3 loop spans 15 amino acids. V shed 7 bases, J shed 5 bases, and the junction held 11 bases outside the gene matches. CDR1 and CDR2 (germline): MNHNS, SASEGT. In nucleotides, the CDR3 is TGTGCCAGCACCCCCGGGGGACAGGGCTGGGAGACCCAGTACTTC. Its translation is CASTPGGQGWETQYF.

The CDR3 DNA reads as TGCGCCAGCAGCTCCCGGGACCGAATTAATTCACCCCTCCACTTT. Translation gives CASSSRDRINSPLHF. The chain joins TRBV4-1 to TRBJ1-6; tentatively, D is TRBD1 (5 bases). This CDR3 region has 15 residues. V dropped 5 bases and J dropped 6 bases, with 14 bases sitting between them. Germline CDR1 reads MGHRA; CDR2 reads YSYEKL.

The DNA of the CDR3 is TGTGCCAGCAGCTCCGGGACTGACTTACAAGAGACCCAGTACTTC. Its translation: CASSSGTDLQETQYF. The chain links TRBV6-1 to TRBJ2-5; tentatively, D is TRBD2 (6 bases). This CDR3 comprises 15 residues. Germline CDR1 reads MNHNS; CDR2 reads SASEGT. The V end was cut by 6 bases, the J end by 2 bases, with 16 bases between.

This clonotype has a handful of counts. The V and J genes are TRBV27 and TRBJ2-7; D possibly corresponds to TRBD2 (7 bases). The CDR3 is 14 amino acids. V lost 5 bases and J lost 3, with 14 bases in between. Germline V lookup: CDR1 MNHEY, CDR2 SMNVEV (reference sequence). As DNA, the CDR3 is TGTGCCAGCAGTAGGGGGGGAGGAGTCTACGAGCAGTACTTC. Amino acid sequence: CASSRGGGVYEQYF.

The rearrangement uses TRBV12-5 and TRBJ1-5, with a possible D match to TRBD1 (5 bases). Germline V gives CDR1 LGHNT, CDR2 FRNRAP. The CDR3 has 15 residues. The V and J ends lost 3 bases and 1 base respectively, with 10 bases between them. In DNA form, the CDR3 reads TGTGCTAGTGGTTTAGCAGGGTTGAGCAATCAGCCCCAGCATTTT. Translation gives CASGLAGLSNQPQHF.

This CDR3 reads CASSIGAGTYEQYF. The CDR3 DNA reads as TGTGCCAGTAGTATAGGCGCGGGTACCTACGAGCAGTACTTC. J is TRBJ2-7 and V is TRBV19, with D maybe TRBD2 (5 bases). The length of the CDR3 is 14 residues. Looked up from germline, CDR1 is LNHDA and CDR2 is SQIVND (reference sequence). Deletions cut 1 base from V and 2 bases from J, with 9 bases between.

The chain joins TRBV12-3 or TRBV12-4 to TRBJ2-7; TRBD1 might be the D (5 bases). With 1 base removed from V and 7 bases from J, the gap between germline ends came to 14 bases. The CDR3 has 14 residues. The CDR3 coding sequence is TGTGCCAGCAGTTTAGGGGGCAGGGCCAGGGAGCAGTACTTC. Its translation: CASSLGGRAREQYF.

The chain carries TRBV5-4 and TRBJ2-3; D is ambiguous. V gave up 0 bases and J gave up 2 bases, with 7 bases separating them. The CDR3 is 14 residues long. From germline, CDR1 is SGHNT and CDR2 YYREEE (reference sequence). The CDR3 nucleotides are TGTGCCAGCAGCTTGGTAGGCTTCACAGATACGCAGTATTTT. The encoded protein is CASSLVGFTDTQYF.

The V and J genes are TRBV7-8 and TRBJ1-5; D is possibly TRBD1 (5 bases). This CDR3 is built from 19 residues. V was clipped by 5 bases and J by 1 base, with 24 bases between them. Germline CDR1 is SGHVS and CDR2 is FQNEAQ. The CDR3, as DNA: TGTGCCAGCAGCCCAAGAGGCCCCGGGACTCCTTGGAGCAATCAGCCCCAGCATTTT. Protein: CASSPRGPGTPWSNQPQHF.

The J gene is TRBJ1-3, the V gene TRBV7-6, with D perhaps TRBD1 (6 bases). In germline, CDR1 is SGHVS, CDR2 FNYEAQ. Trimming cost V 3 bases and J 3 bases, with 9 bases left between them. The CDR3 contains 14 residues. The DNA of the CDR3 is TGTGCCAGCAGCTTGACACAGGGTGGAAACACCATATATTTT. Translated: CASSLTQGGNTIYF. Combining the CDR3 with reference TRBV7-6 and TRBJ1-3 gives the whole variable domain GAGVSQSPRYKVTKRGQDVALRCDPISGHVSLYWYRQALGQGPEFLTYFNYEAQQDKSGLPNDRFSAERPEGSISTLTIQRTEQRDSAMYRCASSLTQGGNTIYFGEGSWLTVV.

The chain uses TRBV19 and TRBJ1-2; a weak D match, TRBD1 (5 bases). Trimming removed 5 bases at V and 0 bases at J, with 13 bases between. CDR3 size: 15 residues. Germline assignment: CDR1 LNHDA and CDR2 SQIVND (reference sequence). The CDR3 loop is CASSVTGLSNYGYTF. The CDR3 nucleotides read TGTGCCAGTAGTGTGACGGGACTTTCTAACTATGGCTACACCTTC. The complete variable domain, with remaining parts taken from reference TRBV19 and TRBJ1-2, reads DGGITQSPKYLFRKEGQNVTLSCEQNLNHDAMYWYRQDPGQGLRLIYYSQIVNDFQKGDIAEGYSVSREKKESFPLTVTSAQKNPTAFYLCASSVTGLSNYGYTFGSGTRLTVV.

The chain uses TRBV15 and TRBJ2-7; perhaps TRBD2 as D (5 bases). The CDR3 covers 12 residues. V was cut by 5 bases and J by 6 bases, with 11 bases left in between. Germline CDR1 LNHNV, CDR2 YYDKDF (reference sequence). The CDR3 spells CATSPRGGEQYF. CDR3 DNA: TGTGCCACCAGCCCCCGAGGAGGCGAGCAGTACTTC.

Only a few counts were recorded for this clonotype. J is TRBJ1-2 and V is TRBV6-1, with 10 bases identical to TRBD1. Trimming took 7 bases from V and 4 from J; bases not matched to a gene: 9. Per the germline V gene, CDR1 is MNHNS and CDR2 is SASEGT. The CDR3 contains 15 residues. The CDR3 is CASTPGQGRGYGYTF. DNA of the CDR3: TGTGCCAGCACCCCGGGACAGGGGAGGGGCTATGGCTACACCTTC.

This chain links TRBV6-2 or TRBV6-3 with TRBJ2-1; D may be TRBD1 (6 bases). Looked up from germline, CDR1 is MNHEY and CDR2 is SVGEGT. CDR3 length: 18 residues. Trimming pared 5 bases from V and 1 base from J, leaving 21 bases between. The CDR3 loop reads CASSTPGASGASYNEQFF. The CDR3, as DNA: TGTGCCAGCAGTACCCCAGGGGCTTCCGGGGCATCCTACAATGAGCAGTTCTTC.

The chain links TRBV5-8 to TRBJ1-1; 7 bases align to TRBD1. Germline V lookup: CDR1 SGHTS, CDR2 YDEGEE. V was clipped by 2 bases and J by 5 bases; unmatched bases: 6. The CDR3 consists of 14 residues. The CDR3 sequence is CASSFRGTGTEAFF. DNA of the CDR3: TGTGCCAGCAGCTTCAGGGGGACGGGGACTGAAGCTTTCTTT.

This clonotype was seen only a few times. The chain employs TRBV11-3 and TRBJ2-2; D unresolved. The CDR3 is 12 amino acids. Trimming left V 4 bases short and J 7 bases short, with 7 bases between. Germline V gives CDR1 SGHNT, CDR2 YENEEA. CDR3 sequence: CASSSYVGELFF. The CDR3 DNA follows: TGTGCCAGCAGCTCCTACGTCGGGGAGCTGTTTTTT.

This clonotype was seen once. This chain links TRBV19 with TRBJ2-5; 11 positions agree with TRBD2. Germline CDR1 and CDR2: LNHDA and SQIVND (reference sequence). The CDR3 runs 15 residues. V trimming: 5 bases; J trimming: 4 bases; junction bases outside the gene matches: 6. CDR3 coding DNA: TGTGCCAGTAGTCCAACTAGCGGGGGAGGAGAGACCCAGTACTTC. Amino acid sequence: CASSPTSGGGETQYF.

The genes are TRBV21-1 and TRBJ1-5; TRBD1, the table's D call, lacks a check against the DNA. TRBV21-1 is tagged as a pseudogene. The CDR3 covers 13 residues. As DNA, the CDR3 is TGTGCCGCGGAAGCCGGGGAGAGTCAGCCCCAGCATTTT. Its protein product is CAAEAGESQPQHF.

The CDR3 loop reads CASSPGVGGTKNIQYF. CDR3 in DNA: TGTGCCAGCAGCCCTGGCGTAGGGGGTACCAAAAACATTCAGTACTTC. The rearrangement joins TRBV7-2 to TRBJ2-4, with D possibly being TRBD1 (6 bases). Germline CDR1 SGHTA, CDR2 FQGNSA. This CDR3 region has 16 residues. The V end was cut by 5 bases, the J end by 2 bases, with 16 bases between.